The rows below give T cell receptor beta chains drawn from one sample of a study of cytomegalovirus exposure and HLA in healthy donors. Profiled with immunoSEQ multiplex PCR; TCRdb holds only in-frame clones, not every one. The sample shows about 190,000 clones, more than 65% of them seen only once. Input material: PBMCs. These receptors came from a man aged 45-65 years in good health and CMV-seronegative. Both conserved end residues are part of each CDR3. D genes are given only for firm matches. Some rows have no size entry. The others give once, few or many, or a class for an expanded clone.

CASDRADYGYTF	TGTGCCAGCGACAGGGCGGACTATGGCTACACCTTC	.	TRBJ1-2	TRBV2	TRBD1
CASSPTDYGYTF	TGTGCCAGCAGCCCGACAGACTATGGCTACACCTTC	.	TRBJ1-2	TRBV6-5	.
CASSGKTGFGGYTF	TGTGCCAGCAGCGGAAAAACAGGGTTCGGTGGCTACACCTTC	.	TRBJ1-2	TRBV5-6	.
CASSGTGATYEQYF	TGTGCCAGCAGTGGGACAGGGGCCACCTACGAGCAGTACTTC	few	TRBJ2-7	TRBV6-1	TRBD1
CASSLGGGEQFF	TGTGCCAGCAGCTTGGGGGGGGGTGAGCAGTTCTTC	few	TRBJ2-1	TRBV7-2	TRBD2
CASSLTYSVNEQFF	TGTGCCAGCAGCTTAACTTACTCCGTAAATGAGCAGTTCTTC	.	TRBJ2-1	TRBV7-3	.
CASDEGAGGTEAFF	TGTGCCAGCGACGAGGGGGCCGGTGGGACTGAAGCTTTCTTT	.	TRBJ1-1	TRBV6-1	TRBD1
CASSLARDVNQPQHF	TGTGCCAGCAGCTTGGCCAGGGATGTCAATCAGCCCCAGCATTTT	.	TRBJ1-5	TRBV5-6	.
CASSTRDSNNEQFF	TGTGCCAGCAGCACCCGGGACAGCAACAATGAGCAGTTCTTC	once	TRBJ2-1	TRBV7-9	TRBD1
CASSPGGGWVNQPQHF	TGTGCCAGCAGCCCAGGGGGTGGATGGGTCAATCAGCCCCAGCATTTT	few	TRBJ1-5	TRBV7-2	TRBD1
CASSYGGNIQYF	TGTGCCAGCAGTTACGGGGGAAACATTCAGTACTTC	once	TRBJ2-4	TRBV25-1	.
CASSVDRATGELFF	TGTGCCAGCAGCGTAGACAGGGCCACCGGGGAGCTGTTTTTT	few	TRBJ2-2	TRBV9	.
CASSSLGGNQPQHF	TGTGCCAGCAGCAGTCTGGGGGGAAATCAGCCCCAGCATTTT	.	TRBJ1-5	TRBV5-8	.
CASSYGRDSGNTIYF	TGTGCCAGCAGTTACGGACGGGACTCTGGAAACACCATATATTTT	.	TRBJ1-3	TRBV6-5	.
CASSLDSGDTQYF	TGTGCCAGCAGCTTAGACAGTGGGGATACGCAGTATTTT	.	TRBJ2-3	TRBV7-7	.
CASSSMPRGARLSDTQYF	TGTGCCAGCAGCTCGATGCCGCGGGGGGCCCGATTGTCAGATACGCAGTATTTT	.	TRBJ2-3	TRBV7-2	TRBD2
CASTRTGAITGELFF	TGTGCCAGCACCAGAACAGGGGCCATCACCGGGGAGCTGTTTTTT	.	TRBJ2-2	TRBV6-5	TRBD1
CASSLGGGDEQFF	TGTGCCAGCAGCTTAGGTGGGGGGGATGAGCAGTTCTTC	.	TRBJ2-1	TRBV7-9	TRBD2
CASSSELNTEAFF	TGTGCCAGCAGCTCGGAGTTGAACACTGAAGCTTTCTTT	.	TRBJ1-1	TRBV6-4	.
CASTGGGEDTQYF	TGTGCCAGCACGGGAGGGGGGGAAGATACGCAGTATTTT	.	TRBJ2-3	TRBV6-5	TRBD2
CASSRDSEAFF	TGTGCCAGCAGTCGGGACAGTGAAGCTTTCTTT	.	TRBJ1-1	TRBV6-5	TRBD1
CASRDSGSTYEQYF	TGTGCCAGCAGGGACAGCGGCTCCACCTACGAGCAGTACTTC	.	TRBJ2-7	TRBV27	.
CASAGLAGGTDTQYF	TGTGCCAGCGCCGGACTAGCGGGGGGCACAGATACGCAGTATTTT	.	TRBJ2-3	TRBV2	TRBD2